Here is one T cell receptor (beta chain) with its context. V gave up 5 bases and J gave up 5 bases; unmatched junction bases: 13. CDR1 SGHTA and CDR2 FQGNSA come from the germline V gene. The CDR3 loop spans 16 amino acids. The method was immunoSEQ multiplex PCR; TCRdb's version includes in-frame clones alone and lacks a portion of them. The data show 65,000 or so clones, approximately 80% seen once. This sample was taken from a study of OX40 agonist ivuxolimab in advanced cancers. This chain connects TRBV7-2 to TRBJ2-5, with 8 positions matching TRBD2. Sample: CD4+ or CD8+ T cells sorted from blood, taken in a trial of the OX40 agonist ivuxolimab. This clonotype originated in an adult with an advanced solid tumor such as melanoma, head and neck, liver or kidney cancer. The CDR3: CASSQNAAGDGETQYF. CDR3 sequence (DNA): TGTGCCAGCAGCCAAAACGCAGCGGGAGATGGTGAGACCCAGTACTTC.